This T cell receptor (beta chain) was sequenced during a study of T-cell memory formation after mild COVID-19. The CDR3 consists of 14 residues. V lost 4 bases and J lost 7, with 13 bases in between. Germline V gene lookup returns CDR1 SGHNT and CDR2 YENEEA. TCRdb ran MiXCR on the 5' RACE reads and lists one entry per CDR3 protein. The sample shows 380,000 or so distinct CDR3 sequences, roughly an eighth of them seen only once. V usage is TRBV11-3 and J usage is TRBJ2-2; possibly TRBD2 for D (6 bases). Sequenced material: PBMCs or a T cell subset sorted from them (not recorded which). The sequence came from a man in his late teens or twenties who had mild COVID-19 (a few samples of this study predate the infection). Cell type and time point are not known. The CDR3 DNA follows: TGTGCCAGCAGCTCCCGGTGGGGGGTCGGGGAGCTGTTTTTT. This codes for CASSSRWGVGELFF.